This TCR beta chain was identified in a study of cytomegalovirus exposure and HLA in healthy donors. About the study: Findings of an earlier analysis included more than 90 million unique TCR beta sequences from roughly 200 million T cells.

The primer mix had 60 Vbeta and 13 Jbeta primers. The protocol was immunoSEQ multiplex PCR, while the TCRdb copy is restricted to in-frame clones and leaves out a portion. The sample holds just over 150,000 clones, under 90% seen once. Worth noting for this clone: As yet, its antigen is unknown.

Per the germline V gene, CDR1 is MGHRA and CDR2 is YSYEKL. This CDR3 has 15 amino acids. V gave up 1 base and J gave up 3 bases, with 10 bases separating them. Study-wide findings and caveats: Despite most TCR sequences being rare, some public TCRs occurred in many donors. A missense variant in DCLRE1C was later tied to TCR beta V- and J-gene trimming.

This TCR derives from a young man in good health and CMV-seronegative. This chain links TRBV4-1 with TRBJ2-1, with D maybe TRBD2 (6 bases). The sequenced sample consisted of PBMCs. The CDR3 sequence: CASSQASDSYNEQFF. Written as DNA, the CDR3 is TGCGCCAGCAGCCAAGCTAGCGATAGCTACAATGAGCAGTTCTTC.